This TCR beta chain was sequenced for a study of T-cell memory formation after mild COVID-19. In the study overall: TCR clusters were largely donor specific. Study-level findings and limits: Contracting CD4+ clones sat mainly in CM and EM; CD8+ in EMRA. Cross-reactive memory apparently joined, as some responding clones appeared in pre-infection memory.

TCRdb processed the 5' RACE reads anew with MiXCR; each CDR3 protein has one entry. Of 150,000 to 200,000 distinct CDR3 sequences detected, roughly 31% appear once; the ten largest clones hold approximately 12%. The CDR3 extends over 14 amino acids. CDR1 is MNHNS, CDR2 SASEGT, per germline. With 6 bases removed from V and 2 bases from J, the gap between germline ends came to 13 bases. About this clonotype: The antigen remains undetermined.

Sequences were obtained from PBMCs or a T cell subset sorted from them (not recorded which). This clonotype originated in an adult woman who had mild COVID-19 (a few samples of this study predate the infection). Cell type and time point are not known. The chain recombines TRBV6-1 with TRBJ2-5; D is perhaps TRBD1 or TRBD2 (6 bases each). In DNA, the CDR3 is TGTGCCAGCAGGAAGGGGGGCCAGCAAGAGACCCAGTACTTC. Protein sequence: CASRKGGQQETQYF.